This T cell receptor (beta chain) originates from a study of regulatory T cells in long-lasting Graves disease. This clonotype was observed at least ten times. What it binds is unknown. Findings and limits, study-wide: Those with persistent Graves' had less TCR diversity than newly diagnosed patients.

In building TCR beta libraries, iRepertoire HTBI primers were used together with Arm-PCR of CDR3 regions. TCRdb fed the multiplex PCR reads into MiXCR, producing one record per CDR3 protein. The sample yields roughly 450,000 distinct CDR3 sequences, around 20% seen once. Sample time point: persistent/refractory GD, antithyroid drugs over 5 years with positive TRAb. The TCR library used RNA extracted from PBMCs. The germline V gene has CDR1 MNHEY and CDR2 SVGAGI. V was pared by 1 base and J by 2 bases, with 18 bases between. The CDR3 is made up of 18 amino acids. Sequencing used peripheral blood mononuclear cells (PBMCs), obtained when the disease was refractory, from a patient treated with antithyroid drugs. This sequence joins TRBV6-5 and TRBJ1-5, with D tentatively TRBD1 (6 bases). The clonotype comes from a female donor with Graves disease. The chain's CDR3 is CASSYWPPGGAGNQPQHF. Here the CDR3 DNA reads TGTGCCAGCAGTTACTGGCCCCCGGGGGGCGCGGGCAATCAGCCCCAGCATTTT.